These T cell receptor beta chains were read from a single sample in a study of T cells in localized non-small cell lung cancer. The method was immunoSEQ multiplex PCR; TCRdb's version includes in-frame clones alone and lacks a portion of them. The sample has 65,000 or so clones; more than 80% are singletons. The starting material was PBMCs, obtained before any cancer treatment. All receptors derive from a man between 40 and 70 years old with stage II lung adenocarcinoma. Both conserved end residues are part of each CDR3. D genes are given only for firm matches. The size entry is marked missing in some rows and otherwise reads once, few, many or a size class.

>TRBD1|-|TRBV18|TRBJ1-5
TGTGCCAGCTCGCCGGGACAGGGAACTAATCAGCCCCAGCATTTT
CASSPGQGTNQPQHF
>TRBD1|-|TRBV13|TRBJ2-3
TGTGCCAGCAGTCCCGGGCCGGGGACAGGGGCCCCGCACTACACAGATACGCAGTATTTT
CASSPGPGTGAPHYTDTQYF
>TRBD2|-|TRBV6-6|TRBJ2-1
TGTGCCAGCAGAGATAGCGGGAGTAACACGGGCAATGAGCAGTTCTTC
CASRDSGSNTGNEQFF
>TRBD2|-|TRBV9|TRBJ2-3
TGTGCCAGCAGCGTAGCTGGGGTAGCGGGGGCACCAGATACGCAGTATTTT
CASSVAGVAGAPDTQYF
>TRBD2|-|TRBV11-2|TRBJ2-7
TGTGCCAGCAGCTTAGTTGTCGCGGGGGGCTACGAGCAGTACTTC
CASSLVVAGGYEQYF
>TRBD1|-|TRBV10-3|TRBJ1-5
TGTGCCATCAGTGAGATTCCGGGACAGGGAGATCAGCCCCAGCATTTT
CAISEIPGQGDQPQHF
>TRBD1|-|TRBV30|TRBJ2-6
TGTGCCTGGAGTGTACTTTGGGACAGGGTGGCTGGGGCCAACGTCCTGACTTTC
CAWSVLWDRVAGANVLTF
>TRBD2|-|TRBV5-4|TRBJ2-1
TGTGCCAGCAGCTTGACTAGCGGGAGGGTAAATGAGCAGTTCTTC
CASSLTSGRVNEQFF
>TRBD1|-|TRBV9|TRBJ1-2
TGTGCCAGCAGCGTCGGGTATGAGGGGGCGTTAGGCTACACCTTC
CASSVGYEGALGYTF
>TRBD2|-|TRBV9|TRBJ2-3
TGTGCCAGCAGCGTAGGTAGCGGGAGGACAGATACGCAGTATTTT
CASSVGSGRTDTQYF
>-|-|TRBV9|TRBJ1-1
TGTGCCAGCAGCGTAGGGGACCGGACTGAAGCTTTCTTT
CASSVGDRTEAFF
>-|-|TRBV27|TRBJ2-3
TGTGCCAGCAGTTTAAGAAATACGCAGTATTTT
CASSLRNTQYF
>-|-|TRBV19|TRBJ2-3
TGTGCCAGTCGCAGGGGAGATACGCAGTATTTT
CASRRGDTQYF
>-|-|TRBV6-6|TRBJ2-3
TGTGCCAGCAGGGAAGGGGCCTACACAGATACGCAGTATTTT
CASREGAYTDTQYF
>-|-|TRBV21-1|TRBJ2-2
TGTGCCAGCAGCAAACTAGGTAGCGTCCCTTCGAACACCGGGGAGCTGTTTTTT
CASSKLGSVPSNTGELFF
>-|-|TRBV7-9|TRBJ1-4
TGTGCCAGCAGCCAAGCGGCCCGTAATGAAAAACCGTTTTTT
CASSQAARNEKPFF
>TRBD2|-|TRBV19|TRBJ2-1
TGTGCCAGTAGTCGCGAGCGGACTAGGAGTCTGGATGAGCAGTTCTTC
CASSRERTRSLDEQFF
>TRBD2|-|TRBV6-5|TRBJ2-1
TGTGCCAGCAGTTCGGGTAGAGCGGGAGGCTACAATGAGCAGTTCTTC
CASSSGRAGGYNEQFF
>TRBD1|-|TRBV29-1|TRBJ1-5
TGCAGCGTACAGGGGCAGGCCCCCAATCAGCCCCAGCATTTT
CSVQGQAPNQPQHF
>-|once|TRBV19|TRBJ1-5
TGTGCCAGTAGTTTTATACCCCCGGGAGAGGGGGAACTAAGCAATCAGCCCCAGCATTTT
CASSFIPPGEGELSNQPQHF
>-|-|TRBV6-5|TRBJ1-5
TGTGCCAGCAGTTACTCAGGAGGGCAGGGTCAGCCCCAGCATTTT
CASSYSGGQGQPQHF
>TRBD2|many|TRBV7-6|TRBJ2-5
TGTGCCAGCAGCTTAGGGGCTAGCGGGAGGGCCTACGAGACCCAGTACTTC
CASSLGASGRAYETQYF
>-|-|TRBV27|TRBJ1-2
TGTGCCAGCAGTCCTCAGGGGACCTATGGCTACACCTTC
CASSPQGTYGYTF
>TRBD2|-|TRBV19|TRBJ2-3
TGTGCCAGTAGTATAGAAGTCGGGAGGGCAGATACGCAGTATTTT
CASSIEVGRADTQYF
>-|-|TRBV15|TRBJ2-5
TGTGCCACCAGCCTACAGCCGTACCAAGAGACCCAGTACTTC
CATSLQPYQETQYF
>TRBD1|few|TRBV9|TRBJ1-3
TGTGCCAGCAGCGTAGCCCCGACAGGGACTGGAAACACCATATATTTT
CASSVAPTGTGNTIYF
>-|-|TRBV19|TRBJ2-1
TGTGCCAGTAGGGCAGTTGCCTACAATGAGCAGTTCTTC
CASRAVAYNEQFF
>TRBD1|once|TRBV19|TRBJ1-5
TGTGCCAGTAGTCCCCTTCGGGACAGAGATCAGCCCCAGCATTTT
CASSPLRDRDQPQHF